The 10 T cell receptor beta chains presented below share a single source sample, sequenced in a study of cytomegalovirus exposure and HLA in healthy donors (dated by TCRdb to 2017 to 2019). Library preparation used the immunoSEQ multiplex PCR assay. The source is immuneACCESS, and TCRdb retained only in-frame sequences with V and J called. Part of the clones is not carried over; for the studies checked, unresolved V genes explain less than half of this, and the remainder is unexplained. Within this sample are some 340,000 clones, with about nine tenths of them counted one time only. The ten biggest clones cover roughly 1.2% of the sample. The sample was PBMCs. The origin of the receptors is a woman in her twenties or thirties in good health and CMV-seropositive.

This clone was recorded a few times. CDR3 sequence reads: CALRGGSDTEAFF. CDR3 DNA: TGTGCCCTCCGTGGGGGTTCGGACACTGAAGCTTTCTTT. The chain links TRBV28 to TRBJ1-1, with D maybe TRBD1 (5 bases). This CDR3 spans 13 amino acids. The V and J ends lost 11 bases and 3 bases respectively, with 16 bases between them. Germline lookup yields CDR1 MDHEN and CDR2 SYDVKM. The entire variable domain, with the rest obtained from reference TRBV28 and TRBJ1-1, is as follows: DVKVTQSSRYLVKRTGEKVFLECVQDMDHENMFWYRQDPGLGLRLIYFSYDVKMKEKGDIPEGYSVSREKKERFSLILESASTNQTSMYLCALRGGSDTEAFFGQGTRLTVV.

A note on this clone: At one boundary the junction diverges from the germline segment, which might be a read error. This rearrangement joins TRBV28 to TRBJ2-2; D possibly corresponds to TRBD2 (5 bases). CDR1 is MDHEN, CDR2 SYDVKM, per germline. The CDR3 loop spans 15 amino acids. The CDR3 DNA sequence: TGTGCCAGCATCGGTACCCCTCACTCCACCGGGGAGCTGTTCTTT. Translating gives CASIGTPHSTGELFF. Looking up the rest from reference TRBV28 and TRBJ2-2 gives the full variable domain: DVKVTQSSRYLVKRTGEKVFLECVQDMDHENMFWYRQDPGLGLRLIYFSYDVKMKEKGDIPEGYSVSREKKERFSLILESASTNQTSMYLCASIGTPHSTGELFFGEGSRLTVL.

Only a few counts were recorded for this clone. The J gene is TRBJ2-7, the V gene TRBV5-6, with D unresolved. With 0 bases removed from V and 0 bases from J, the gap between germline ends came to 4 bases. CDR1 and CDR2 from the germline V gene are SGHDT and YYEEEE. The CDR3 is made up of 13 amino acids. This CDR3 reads CASSLGVSYEQYF. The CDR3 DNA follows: TGTGCCAGCAGCTTGGGGGTCTCCTACGAGCAGTACTTC.

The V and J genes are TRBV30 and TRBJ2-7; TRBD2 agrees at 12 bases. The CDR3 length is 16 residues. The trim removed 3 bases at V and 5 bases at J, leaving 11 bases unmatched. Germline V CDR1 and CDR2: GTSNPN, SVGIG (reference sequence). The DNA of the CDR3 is TGTGCCTGGAGCGCGGACCGACTAGCGGGAGTTCACGAGCAGTACTTC. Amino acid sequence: CAWSADRLAGVHEQYF. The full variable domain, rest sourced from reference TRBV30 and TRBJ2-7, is SQTIHQWPATLVQPVGSPLSLECTVEGTSNPNLYWYRQAAGRGLQLLFYSVGIGQISSEVPQNLSASRPQDRQFILSSKKLLLSDSGFYLCAWSADRLAGVHEQYFGPGTRLTVT.

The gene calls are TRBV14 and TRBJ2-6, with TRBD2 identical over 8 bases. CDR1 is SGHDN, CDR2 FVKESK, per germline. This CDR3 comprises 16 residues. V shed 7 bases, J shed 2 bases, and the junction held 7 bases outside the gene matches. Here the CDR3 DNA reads TGTGCCAGCAACACACGCGGGGGGACTGGGGCCAACGTCCTGACTTTC. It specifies CASNTRGGTGANVLTF.

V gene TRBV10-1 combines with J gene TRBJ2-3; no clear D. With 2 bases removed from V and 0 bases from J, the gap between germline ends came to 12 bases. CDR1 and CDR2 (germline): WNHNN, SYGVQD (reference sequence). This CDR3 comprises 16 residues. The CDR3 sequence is CASSEPPGTSTDTQYF. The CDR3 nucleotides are TGCGCCAGCAGTGAGCCTCCAGGCACTAGCACAGATACGCAGTATTTT.

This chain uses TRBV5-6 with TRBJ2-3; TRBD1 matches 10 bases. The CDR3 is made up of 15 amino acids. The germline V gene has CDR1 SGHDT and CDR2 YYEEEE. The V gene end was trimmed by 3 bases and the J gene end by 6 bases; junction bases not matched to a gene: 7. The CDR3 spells CASSSPGQGKDTQYF. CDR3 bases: TGTGCCAGCAGCTCTCCGGGACAGGGGAAGGATACGCAGTATTTT.

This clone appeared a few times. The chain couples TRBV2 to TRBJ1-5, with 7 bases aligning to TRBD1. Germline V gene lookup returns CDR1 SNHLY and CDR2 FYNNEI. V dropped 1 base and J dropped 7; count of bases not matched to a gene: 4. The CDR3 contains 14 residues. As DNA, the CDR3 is TGTGCCAGCAGTGAAGGACAGGGTAGCCAGCCCCAGCATTTT. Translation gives CASSEGQGSQPQHF.

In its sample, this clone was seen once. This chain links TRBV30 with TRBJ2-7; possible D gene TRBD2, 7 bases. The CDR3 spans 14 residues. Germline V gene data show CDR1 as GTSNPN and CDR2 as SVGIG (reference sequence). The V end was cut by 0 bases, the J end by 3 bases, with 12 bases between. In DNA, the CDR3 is TGTGCCTGGAGTGTTCTAGGGGGGGTCTACGAGCAGTACTTC. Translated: CAWSVLGGVYEQYF.

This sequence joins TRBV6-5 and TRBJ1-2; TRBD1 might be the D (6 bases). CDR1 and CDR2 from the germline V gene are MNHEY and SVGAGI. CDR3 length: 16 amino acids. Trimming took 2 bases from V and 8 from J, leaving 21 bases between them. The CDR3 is CASSYTGTNPGRGYTF. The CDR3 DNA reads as TGTGCCAGCAGTTACACCGGGACAAATCCCGGTAGAGGCTACACCTTC.